A selection of T cell receptor beta chains follows, all from one sample in a study of blood T cells in healthy people across ages. TCRdb called the 5' RACE reads again in MiXCR, with one record for every CDR3 protein. The sample holds around 1,100,000 distinct CDR3 sequences, around two fifths seen once. Sequenced input: blood. The receptors derive from a man between 18 and 29 years old in good health. The CDR3 runs from the conserved cysteine through the conserved F or W. Each record gives: J gene, clone size, CDR3 length, V gene, D gene, CDR3 protein, CDR3 DNA. D genes are given only for firm matches. Rows may omit the clone size; those that give it use once, few, many or a size class.

TRBJ1-2 many 13 TRBV4-2 . CASSQGSLYGYTF TGTGCCAGCAGCCAAGGCAGCCTCTATGGCTACACCTTC
TRBJ2-7 many 13 TRBV20-1 . CSASDGVRYEQYF TGCAGTGCTTCAGACGGGGTCAGGTACGAGCAGTACTTC
TRBJ2-7 few 16 TRBV10-3 TRBD2 CAISDREGPSSYEQYF TGTGCCATCAGTGATCGGGAGGGGCCGAGCTCCTACGAGCAGTACTTC
TRBJ2-3 . 15 TRBV29-1 TRBD1 CSVNTRTGGTDTQYF TGCAGCGTAAATACACGGACAGGGGGCACAGATACGCAGTATTTT
TRBJ2-7 . 15 TRBV10-3 . CAISESQESSYEQYF TGTGCCATCAGTGAGTCACAGGAATCATCCTACGAGCAGTACTTC
TRBJ2-1 . 16 TRBV7-2 . CASSRNLVTGVNEQFF TGTGCCAGCAGCCGGAATCTAGTAACAGGAGTGAATGAGCAGTTCTTC
TRBJ1-2 many 10 TRBV20-1 . CSASGDGYTF TGCAGTGCTTCAGGGGATGGCTACACCTTC
TRBJ1-2 many 14 TRBV20-1 . CSASPAQETYGYTF TGCAGTGCTTCACCAGCCCAGGAAACATATGGCTACACCTTC
TRBJ2-1 few 13 TRBV5-1 . CASSSSGNNGQFF TGCGCCAGCAGCTCATCGGGGAATAATGGGCAGTTCTTC
TRBJ2-2 . 13 TRBV9 . CASSVGLGGELFF TGTGCCAGCAGCGTAGGTCTTGGCGGGGAGCTGTTTTTT
TRBJ1-2 . 15 TRBV6-6 TRBD1 CASSYGDRARGGYIF TGTGCCAGCAGTTACGGGGACAGGGCAAGAGGTGGCTACATCTTC
TRBJ1-1 . 15 TRBV4-1 . CASSRARGADTEVFF TGCGCCAGCAGCCGGGCTCGAGGGGCAGACACGGAAGTTTTCTTT
TRBJ1-6 . 13 TRBV29-1 TRBD1 CSVRDRVDSPLHF TGCAGCGTCCGGGACAGGGTTGATTCACCCCTCCACTTT
TRBJ1-1 . 15 TRBV4-3 TRBD1 CASSQDLRGPIEAFF TGCGCCAGCAGCCAAGATTTAAGGGGGCCGATCGAGGCTTTCTTT
TRBJ2-1 . 14 TRBV9 . CASSLRDRDNEQFF TGTGCCAGCAGTTTGCGGGACAGAGACAATGAGCAGTTCTTC
TRBJ2-4 . 18 TRBV28 . CASSSYRTGTLDKNIQYF TGTGCCAGCAGTTCGTACCGGACCGGGACACTGGACAAAAACATTCAGTACTTC
TRBJ2-3 few 14 TRBV12-3/TRBV12-4 . CASTLAGAPDTQYF TGTGCCAGCACCCTCGCGGGGGCTCCAGATACGCAGTATTTT
TRBJ2-1 many 14 TRBV29-1 . CSVEIAGGYNEQFF TGCAGCGTTGAAATAGCAGGAGGGTACAATGAGCAGTTCTTC
TRBJ1-4 few 14 TRBV2 . CASRPTALYEKLFF TGTGCCAGCAGACCTACAGCTCTTTATGAAAAACTGTTTTTT
TRBJ2-3 . 17 TRBV6-1 . CASSPMWGVEGTDTQYF TGTGCCAGCAGTCCCATGTGGGGGGTTGAGGGCACAGATACGCAGTATTTT
TRBJ1-2 few 13 TRBV10-3 . CAISESGSHGYTF TGTGCCATCAGTGAGTCGGGCTCCCACGGCTACACCTTC
TRBJ2-3 few 16 TRBV3-1 TRBD2 CASSRLAGGGTDTQYF TGTGCCAGCAGCAGACTAGCGGGGGGGGGCACAGATACGCAGTATTTT
TRBJ1-2 few 13 TRBV29-1 TRBD1 CSAGTGGNSGYTF TGCAGCGCTGGGACAGGGGGCAACAGTGGCTACACCTTC